This is a list of T cell receptor beta chains from one sample in a study of cytomegalovirus exposure and HLA in healthy donors. Method: immunoSEQ multiplex PCR; TCRdb's copy keeps in-frame clones and lacks some. The sample holds 260,000 or so clones; roughly 88% are singletons and the top ten take 0.92%. Sequenced: PBMCs. These receptors originate from a woman between 18 and 30 years old in good health and CMV-seronegative. CDR3s leave out the opening cysteine and the closing phenylalanine or tryptophan.

TRBJ2-1	TRBV6-4	ASSVTSGRINEQF
TRBJ1-4	TRBV6-6	ASSATGQNEKLF
TRBJ2-7	TRBV5-6	ASSLTGTGVLKQY
TRBJ2-3	TRBV5-1	ASSLASPSGRRTDTQY
TRBJ2-7	TRBV9	ASSVDSHEQY
TRBJ1-2	TRBV28	ASSLRAGSGYT
TRBJ2-3	TRBV18	ASSPQPGVGDTQY
TRBJ1-1	TRBV9	ASSVEGRGREAF
TRBJ2-6	TRBV13	ASSPGFSGANVLT
TRBJ1-2	TRBV5-8	ASSLQQGDYGYT
TRBJ1-2	TRBV28	ASSLWTVSPPNYGYT
TRBJ2-1	TRBV27	ASFSGSSYNEQF
TRBJ1-1	TRBV5-1	ASSPLSRATTEAF
TRBJ2-2	TRBV7-2	ASSLGGFNTGELF
TRBJ1-1	TRBV6-6	ASSGRQKNTEAF
TRBJ2-7	TRBV7-9	ASSSTGTGTYEQY
TRBJ2-5	TRBV15	ATSPGAQETQY
TRBJ1-3	TRBV6-1	ASSDQSPLSGNTIY
TRBJ2-1	TRBV20-1	SATGGEQF
TRBJ1-6	TRBV5-4	ASSLDSAGNSPLH
TRBJ1-2	TRBV7-6	ASSIGTGGGNYGYT
TRBJ1-2	TRBV10-3	AITKGLQGALYGYT
TRBJ2-3	TRBV27	ASSGGDSTDTQY
TRBJ2-2	TRBV29-1	SAQVNTGELF
TRBJ1-1	TRBV7-2	ASSLYSGGTEAF
TRBJ2-5	TRBV6-1	ASRQEY
TRBJ1-1	TRBV19	ASSIALAGTTEAF
TRBJ1-3	TRBV10-2	ASSESGGSGNTIY
TRBJ2-5	TRBV27	ASCRQGQETQY
TRBJ2-7	TRBV5-1	ASSLGIGYGTVSYEQY
TRBJ1-1	TRBV6-5	ASNFRVSMNTEAF
TRBJ2-7	TRBV11-2	ASSPLAGRSYEQY
TRBJ2-3	TRBV5-4	ASTRLGQGADTQY